The 14 T cell receptor beta chains given below trace back to one sample, sequenced in a study of T cell repertoires in cytomegalovirus infection. One entry per CDR3 protein, called by TCRdb with MiXCR from the reads. The sample gives over 200,000 distinct CDR3 sequences, roughly 13% of which show up once; 7.5% to 10% is in the top ten. Sequencing was carried out using PBMCs. These receptors all come from a human donor in good health (CMV status not recorded). Some clones in this sample may be carry-over from other donors' samples.

This clonotype was seen a few times. The chain carries TRBV29-1 and TRBJ2-2, with D tentatively TRBD2 (5 bases). The V gene's germline CDR1 is SQVTM and CDR2 ANQGSEA. CDR3 length equals 13 residues. V lost 6 bases to trimming and J lost 7 bases, with 15 bases between them. As DNA, the CDR3 is TGCAGCGTCTTGCGGGCGGAGCACGGGGAGCTGTTTTTT. Translated: CSVLRAEHGELFF.

The table lists this clonotype with many counts. The chain combines TRBV4-3 with TRBJ2-5; TRBD2 is a possible D gene (5 bases). V gave up 1 base and J gave up 5 bases, with 14 bases separating them. This CDR3 region has 15 residues. Germline-derived CDR1 and CDR2 are LGHNA and YSLEER. This CDR3 reads CASSQGTLEVETQYF. DNA for the CDR3: TGCGCCAGCAGCCAAGGTACACTAGAGGTGGAGACCCAGTACTTC.

The table lists this clonotype with many counts. The chain combines TRBV10-3 with TRBJ2-5; 13 bases line up with TRBD2. Germline V CDR1 and CDR2: ENHRY, SYGVKD. Unmatched junction bases numbered 7, after V lost 4 bases and J lost 5 bases. The CDR3 extends over 16 amino acids. The CDR3 sequence: CAISGGLAGFLETQYF. CDR3 in DNA: TGTGCCATCAGTGGGGGACTAGCGGGATTCCTCGAGACCCAGTACTTC.

This clonotype was counted ten times or more. The rearrangement uses TRBV19 and TRBJ1-1; D remains unclear. V shed 3 bases and J shed 0 bases, with 8 bases lying between them. Germline V gives CDR1 LNHDA, CDR2 SQIVND (reference sequence). The CDR3 covers 14 residues. In DNA, the CDR3 is TGTGCCAGTAGTATTCCGGGGATGAACACTGAAGCTTTCTTT. This sequence encodes CASSIPGMNTEAFF.

This clonotype was observed a few times. The chain employs TRBV6-2 or TRBV6-3 and TRBJ2-7, with D unclear. This CDR3 has 12 amino acids. The ends were cut back, 10 bases at V and 4 bases at J, with 14 bases in the middle. The V gene's germline CDR1 is MNHEY and CDR2 SVGEGT. CDR3 amino acids: CATITPRYEQYF. The DNA of the CDR3 is TGTGCCACCATCACTCCCCGATACGAGCAGTACTTC.

The chain has TRBV7-9 and TRBJ2-7; 10 bases are a match to TRBD2. The CDR3 spans 15 residues. J was trimmed by 7 bases and V by 4 bases; bases with no gene match: 10. Germline assignment: CDR1 SEHNR and CDR2 FQNEAQ (reference sequence). The CDR3, as DNA: TGTGCCAGCAGCTCCCGAGCGGGAGGGGTCGAGGAGCAGTACTTC. This translates into CASSSRAGGVEEQYF.

This clonotype was seen more than once but under ten times. This chain uses TRBV20-1 with TRBJ1-1; TRBD1 is a possible D gene (6 bases). The V gene lost 5 bases and the J gene lost 3 bases, with 10 bases spanning the gap. This CDR3 is 12 amino acids long. In germline, CDR1 is DFQATT, CDR2 SNEGSKA (reference sequence). The CDR3 DNA follows: TGCAGTGCTCTCAGGGGTTACACTGAAGCTTTCTTT. Translating it yields CSALRGYTEAFF.

This clonotype has a count of ten or more. The chain links TRBV7-9 to TRBJ2-1; 12 bases are shared with TRBD1. The CDR3 length is 17 residues. The germline CDR1 and CDR2 sequences are SEHNR and FQNEAQ (reference sequence). Trimming at V came to 5 bases and at J to 7 bases, leaving 12 bases not matched to a gene. The CDR3 nucleotides read TGTGCCAGCAGCCGCCTGGTGGGACAGGGGGCGATGAATGAGCAGTTCTTC. Translating gives CASSRLVGQGAMNEQFF.

Ten or more counts support this clonotype. This rearrangement joins TRBV7-2 to TRBJ2-1; 8 positions agree with TRBD1. V lost 5 bases and J lost 5; bases outside the gene matches: 2. The length of the CDR3 is 13 residues. CDR1 and CDR2 from the germline V gene are SGHTA and FQGNSA. CDR3 in DNA: TGTGCCAGCAGCCGGGGACAGGACAATGAGCAGTTCTTC. This encodes CASSRGQDNEQFF.

The V call is TRBV7-9, the J call TRBJ1-5, with a possible D match to TRBD1 (5 bases). The CDR3 covers 15 residues. Trimming took 5 bases from V and 4 from J, leaving 15 bases between them. Per the germline V gene, CDR1 is SEHNR and CDR2 is FQNEAQ (reference sequence). This chain's CDR3 is CASSRWGDGNQPQHF. DNA of the CDR3: TGTGCCAGCAGCAGGTGGGGGGACGGGAATCAGCCCCAGCATTTT.

This clonotype was picked up a small number of times. This sequence joins TRBV20-1 and TRBJ2-1; D is tentatively TRBD1 or TRBD2 (5 bases each). From germline, CDR1 is DFQATT and CDR2 SNEGSKA (reference sequence). The CDR3 consists of 13 residues. In DNA, the CDR3 is TGCAGCGCTCGGGGCGCATCCTACAATGAGCAGTTCTTC. This sequence encodes CSARGASYNEQFF.

This clonotype was detected ten times or more. The chain employs TRBV7-9 and TRBJ1-1; no clear D gene. Trimming removed 4 bases from V and 0 bases from J, with 12 bases in between. CDR1 and CDR2 (germline): SEHNR, FQNEAQ (reference sequence). CDR3 size: 15 residues. CDR3 region: CASSSWTDVNTEAFF. CDR3 DNA sequence: TGTGCCAGCAGCTCCTGGACGGACGTGAACACTGAAGCTTTCTTT. Full variable domain (rest looked up from reference TRBV7-9 and TRBJ1-1): DTGVSQNPRHKITKRGQNVTFRCDPISEHNRLYWYRQTLGQGPEFLTYFQNEAQLEKSRLLSDRFSAERPKGSFSTLEIQRTEQGDSAMYLCASSSWTDVNTEAFFGQGTRLTVV.

J is TRBJ2-2 and V is TRBV5-6; D gene uncertain. Trimming pared 6 bases from V and 6 bases from J, leaving 18 bases between. The CDR3 consists of 15 residues. Germline assignment: CDR1 SGHDT and CDR2 YYEEEE. The CDR3 DNA reads TGTGCCAGCAACGGTCGGACGTCCCTCCCCGGGGAGCTGTTTTTT. Its protein product is CASNGRTSLPGELFF. The full variable domain, in which reference TRBV5-6 and TRBJ2-2 provide the parts outside the CDR3, is DAGVTQSPTHLIKTRGQQVTLRCSPKSGHDTVSWYQQALGQGPQFIFQYYEEEERQRGNFPDRFSGHQFPNYSSELNVNALLLGDSALYLCASNGRTSLPGELFFGEGSRLTVL.

This sequence joins TRBV2 and TRBJ2-3; D gene uncertain. V shed 10 bases and J shed 0 bases, with 11 bases lying between them. This CDR3 spans 13 amino acids. CDR1 and CDR2 from the germline V gene are SNHLY and FYNNEI. The CDR3 DNA reads as TGTGCCACCCGGTGGAGCAGCACAGATACGCAGTATTTT. This translates into CATRWSSTDTQYF.